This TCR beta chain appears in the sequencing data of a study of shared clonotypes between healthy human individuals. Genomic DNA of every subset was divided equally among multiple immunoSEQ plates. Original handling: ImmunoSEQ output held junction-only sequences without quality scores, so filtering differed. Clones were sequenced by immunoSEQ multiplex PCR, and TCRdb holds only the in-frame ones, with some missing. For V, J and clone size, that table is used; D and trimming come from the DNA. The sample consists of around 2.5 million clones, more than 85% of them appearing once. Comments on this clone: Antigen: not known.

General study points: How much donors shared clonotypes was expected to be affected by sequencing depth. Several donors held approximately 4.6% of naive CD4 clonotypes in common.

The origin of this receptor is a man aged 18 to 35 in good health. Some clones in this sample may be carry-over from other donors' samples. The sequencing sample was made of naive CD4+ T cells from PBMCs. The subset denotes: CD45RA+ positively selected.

As DNA, the CDR3 is TGTGCCAGCTCACCAGGTTTCGACCGGAACACCGGGGAGCTGTTTTTT. It is translated as CASSPGFDRNTGELFF. This chain joins TRBV18 and TRBJ2-2, with unresolved D. The CDR3 loop spans 16 amino acids. CDR1 KGHSH and CDR2 LQKENI come from the germline V gene. Trimming removed 2 bases at V and 1 base at J, with 11 bases between. Based on the CDR3 plus reference TRBV18 and TRBJ2-2, the full variable domain is NAGVMQNPRHLVRRRGQEARLRCSPMKGHSHVYWYRQLPEEGLKFMVYLQKENIIDESGMPKERFSAEFPKEGPSILRIQQVVRGDSAAYFCASSPGFDRNTGELFFGEGSRLTVL.